This T cell receptor beta chain was identified in a study of T-cell reconstitution after alpha-beta-depleted transplantation in children. The library targeted TCRbeta and was prepared with unique molecular identifiers. TCRdb reprocessed the PCR reads with MiXCR, giving one entry per CDR3 protein. The sample contains around 600,000 distinct CDR3 sequences, approximately 17% of which appear only once. This clonotype showed up many times. Trimming took 7 bases from V and 1 from J, leaving 10 bases between them. The CDR3 loop spans 13 amino acids. The rearrangement links TRBV12-3 or TRBV12-4 to TRBJ2-5; perhaps D is TRBD1 or TRBD2 (5 bases each). The sequence came from a human donor who donated a stem cell graft to a child with acute myeloid leukemia. This material consisted of PBMCs from the stem cell graft donor, taken from the stem cell graft. Here the CDR3 reads CASKGSGQETQYF. CDR3 nucleotide sequence: TGTGCCAGCAAGGGGAGCGGCCAAGAGACCCAGTACTTC.